These 26 T cell receptor beta chains were all obtained from the same sample, sequenced in a study of cytomegalovirus exposure and HLA in healthy donors. PCR primers comprised 60 Vbeta and 13 Jbeta primers. The assay was immunoSEQ multiplex PCR, and TCRdb's table has in-frame clones only and misses some. The table records about 190,000 clones, roughly 13% of them present only once. Sequences were obtained from PBMCs. The origin of the receptors is a man aged 50-60 years in good health and CMV-seropositive.

This clone was recorded a few times. V and J are TRBV13 and TRBJ1-6, with 10 bases lining up with TRBD1. V trimming: 3 bases; J trimming: 6 bases; junction bases outside the gene matches: 8. The CDR3 loop spans 17 amino acids. Germline V gives CDR1 PRHDT, CDR2 FYEKMQ (reference sequence). CDR3 loop: CASSFGQGDVSNSPLHF. The CDR3 DNA reads as TGTGCCAGCAGCTTTGGACAGGGGGATGTCAGTAATTCACCCCTCCACTTT.

A few counts support this clone. The rearrangement uses TRBV7-6 and TRBJ2-2, with D maybe TRBD2 (5 bases). V was trimmed by 3 bases and J by 2 bases, leaving 7 bases between them. The CDR3 spans 14 residues. Germline V gene lookup returns CDR1 SGHVS and CDR2 FNYEAQ. The CDR3 DNA is TGTGCCAGCAGCTTGGGAGCCAACACCGGGGAGCTGTTTTTT. This gives the protein CASSLGANTGELFF. Combining the CDR3 with reference TRBV7-6 and TRBJ2-2 gives the whole variable domain GAGVSQSPRYKVTKRGQDVALRCDPISGHVSLYWYRQALGQGPEFLTYFNYEAQQDKSGLPNDRFSAERPEGSISTLTIQRTEQRDSAMYRCASSLGANTGELFFGEGSRLTVL.

The chain employs TRBV18 and TRBJ1-1; no reliable D call. The CDR3 is 13 amino acids. Looked up from germline, CDR1 is KGHSH and CDR2 is LQKENI. V was cut by 5 bases and J by 1 base, with 8 bases left in between. In DNA form, the CDR3 reads TGTGCCAGCTCAGCGGGTGGGAACACTGAAGCTTTCTTT. Its translation: CASSAGGNTEAFF.

The V call is TRBV15, the J call TRBJ2-3; weak D call: TRBD2 (6 bases). CDR1 and CDR2 (germline): LNHNV, YYDKDF (reference sequence). The V end lost 4 bases, the J end lost 3 bases, and 14 bases lay between the germline ends. CDR3 size: 15 residues. In nucleotides, the CDR3 is TGTGCCACCAGCACCCTGGGCGGGGTTACAGATACGCAGTATTTT. Protein product: CATSTLGGVTDTQYF. The complete variable domain, with remaining parts taken from reference TRBV15 and TRBJ2-3, reads DAMVIQNPRYQVTQFGKPVTLSCSQTLNHNVMYWYQQKSSQAPKLLFHYYDKDFNNEADTPDNFQSRRPNTSFCFLDIRSPGLGDTAMYLCATSTLGGVTDTQYFGPGTRLTVL.

This clone was observed a few times. The chain carries TRBV4-2 and TRBJ2-4; a possible D gene is TRBD1 (6 bases). This CDR3 region has 16 residues. CDR1 LGHNA and CDR2 YNFKEQ come from the germline V gene. Trimming shortened V by 0 bases and J by 0 bases, and 9 bases separated the two germline ends. The CDR3 here is CASSQDGGLAKNIQYF. Here the CDR3 DNA reads TGTGCCAGCAGCCAAGATGGGGGCCTAGCCAAAAACATTCAGTACTTC.

CDR3 in amino acids: CAISSGAGDTEAFF. CDR3 DNA: TGTGCCATAAGCTCGGGGGCGGGAGACACTGAAGCTTTCTTT. The rearrangement joins TRBV5-4 to TRBJ1-1; D may be TRBD1 (6 bases). CDR1 SGHNT and CDR2 YYREEE come from the germline V gene (reference sequence). V dropped 9 bases and J dropped 3 bases, with 18 bases sitting between them. The CDR3 consists of 14 residues.

The chain is built from TRBV2 and TRBJ1-1; D not certain. The CDR3 is 13 residues long. V was pared by 5 bases and J by 1 base, with 8 bases between. CDR1 SNHLY and CDR2 FYNNEI come from the germline V gene. The CDR3 loop is CASSFTPNTEAFF. The CDR3 coding sequence is TGTGCCAGCAGTTTCACACCGAACACTGAAGCTTTCTTT.

The chain uses TRBV5-1 and TRBJ2-5, with 7 bases fitting TRBD2. The CDR3 length is 16 residues. J lost 1 base, V lost 2 bases, and 8 bases had no gene match. The germline gives CDR1 SGHRS, CDR2 YFSETQ. CDR3 region: CASSFDPAGFQETQYF. The CDR3 DNA reads TGCGCCAGCAGCTTCGACCCAGCGGGGTTCCAAGAGACCCAGTACTTC.

This CDR3 is CAKGRGWTEAFF. In DNA form, the CDR3 reads TGTGCAAAAGGCAGGGGATGGACTGAAGCTTTCTTT. The chain employs TRBV12-2 and TRBJ1-1; TRBD1, the D gene given by the table, was not confirmed from the DNA. TRBV12-2 is a pseudogene locus. CDR3 length equals 12 residues.

J is TRBJ1-4 and V is TRBV28; 9 bases line up with TRBD1. The ends lost 4 bases at V and 5 bases at J; junction bases unmatched: 2. The CDR3 spans 14 residues. Germline lookup yields CDR1 MDHEN and CDR2 SYDVKM. CDR3 sequence: CASSWDRANEKLFF. As DNA, the CDR3 is TGTGCCAGCAGTTGGGACAGGGCCAATGAAAAACTGTTTTTT.

This clone was seen a handful of times. The chain combines TRBV2 with TRBJ2-3; unclear D gene. Per the germline V gene, CDR1 is SNHLY and CDR2 is FYNNEI. CDR3 length equals 11 residues. V lost 5 bases and J 6 bases, leaving 6 bases between the germline ends. The CDR3 region has the DNA TGTGCCAGCAGTTCTCGGGATACGCAGTATTTT. This codes for CASSSRDTQYF.

The chain links TRBV7-2 to TRBJ1-6; 8 nucleotides match TRBD1. V was clipped by 5 bases and J by 8 bases; unmatched bases: 5. The CDR3 runs to 14 residues. CDR1 and CDR2 from the germline V gene are SGHTA and FQGNSA. The CDR3 spells CASSPRQGYSPLHF. In DNA, the CDR3 is TGTGCCAGCAGCCCCCGACAGGGGTATTCACCCCTCCACTTT.

This clone came up a few times. The same CDR3 is also encoded by other DNA sequences in this sample. The chain carries TRBV28 and TRBJ1-2, with 7 positions matching TRBD1. The V and J ends lost 8 bases and 4 bases, in that order; junction bases with no gene match: 4. The germline V gene has CDR1 MDHEN and CDR2 SYDVKM. The CDR3 extends over 12 amino acids. CDR3 bases: TGTGCCAGCTCGGGACAGTTCTATGGCTACACCTTC. This sequence encodes CASSGQFYGYTF.

The V call is TRBV6-1, the J call TRBJ1-5; D is ambiguous. The CDR3 has 14 residues. Germline values: CDR1 MNHNS, CDR2 SASEGT. Trimming took 6 bases from V and 4 from J, leaving 13 bases between them. The CDR3 region is CASSNRGKNQPQHF. The CDR3 DNA sequence: TGTGCCAGCAGCAACCGGGGAAAAAATCAGCCCCAGCATTTT.

This clone was recorded a few times. This chain uses TRBV11-3 with TRBJ2-2, with D possibly TRBD1 on 6 matching bases. Trimming removed 4 bases from V and 0 bases from J, with 15 bases in between. The CDR3 runs to 17 residues. The germline V gene has CDR1 SGHNT and CDR2 YENEEA. The CDR3 sequence is CASSSDRFRANTGELFF. The CDR3 DNA reads as TGTGCCAGCAGCTCGGACAGATTCAGGGCGAACACCGGGGAGCTGTTTTTT. Variable domain in full (rest from reference TRBV11-3 and TRBJ2-2): EAGVVQSPRYKIIEKKQPVAFWCNPISGHNTLYWYLQNLGQGPELLIRYENEEAVDDSQLPKDRFSAERLKGVDSTLKIQPAELGDSAVYLCASSSDRFRANTGELFFGEGSRLTVL.

The chain is built from TRBV28 and TRBJ1-1; no definite D call. The CDR3 extends over 14 amino acids. Germline V gene lookup returns CDR1 MDHEN and CDR2 SYDVKM. The ends were cut back, 8 bases at V and 0 bases at J, with 13 bases in the middle. CDR3 DNA: TGTGCCAGCCAAGAGGTGCCTCTGAACACTGAAGCTTTCTTT. Amino acid sequence: CASQEVPLNTEAFF.

This clone has only a few counts. The chain joins TRBV9 to TRBJ1-3; 9 bases align to TRBD1. Germline V gives CDR1 SGDLS, CDR2 YYNGEE. V lost 4 bases and J lost 4; bases outside the gene matches: 3. The CDR3 runs 14 residues. The CDR3 spells CASSPGTGGNTIYF. CDR3 sequence (DNA): TGTGCCAGCAGCCCCGGGACAGGGGGAAACACCATATATTTT.

The chain combines TRBV7-9 with TRBJ2-3; 14 positions agree with TRBD2. This CDR3 region has 19 residues. Per the germline V gene, CDR1 is SEHNR and CDR2 is FQNEAQ (reference sequence). Unmatched junction bases numbered 5, after V lost 0 bases and J lost 0 bases. CDR3 bases: TGTGCCAGCAGCTTAGCTGGACTAGCGGGGGGACTAAGCACAGATACGCAGTATTTT. Its translation is CASSLAGLAGGLSTDTQYF. The entire variable domain, with the rest obtained from reference TRBV7-9 and TRBJ2-3, is as follows: DTGVSQNPRHKITKRGQNVTFRCDPISEHNRLYWYRQTLGQGPEFLTYFQNEAQLEKSRLLSDRFSAERPKGSFSTLEIQRTEQGDSAMYLCASSLAGLAGGLSTDTQYFGPGTRLTVL.

The rearrangement joins TRBV5-1 to TRBJ2-1; 10 nucleotides align to TRBD2. CDR3 length equals 22 residues. Germline values: CDR1 SGHRS, CDR2 YFSETQ. The junction had 22 bases not matched to a gene; V was cut back by 3 bases and J by 1 base. The CDR3 loop is CASSSLRGALAGGITSYNEQFF. The CDR3 nucleotides are TGCGCCAGCAGCTCATTGCGGGGCGCGTTAGCGGGGGGAATTACTTCCTACAATGAGCAGTTCTTC.

This clone occurred a few times. The chain links TRBV28 to TRBJ1-2; 7 bases fit TRBD1. CDR1 and CDR2 (germline): MDHEN, SYDVKM. This CDR3 spans 12 amino acids. The V and J ends lost 6 bases and 10 bases, in that order; junction bases with no gene match: 8. The CDR3 nucleotides read TGTGCCAGCAGAACTCCGACAGGGACCTACACCTTC. Amino acids: CASRTPTGTYTF.

The sample holds a few counts of this clone. The chain is built from TRBV6-5 and TRBJ2-5; TRBD2 matches at 7 bases. Germline V CDR1 and CDR2: MNHEY, SVGAGI. V dropped 6 bases and J dropped 5; count of bases not matched to a gene: 12. This CDR3 is built from 15 residues. CDR3 sequence (DNA): TGTGCCAGCAGCCCAAGGAATTGGGGAGGGGAGACCCAGTACTTC. It is translated as CASSPRNWGGETQYF.

This clone was picked up a small number of times. The rearrangement uses TRBV29-1 and TRBJ1-4; D gene unclear. V was pared by 3 bases and J by 14 bases, with 19 bases between. This CDR3 spans 13 amino acids. The germline V gene has CDR1 SQVTM and CDR2 ANQGSEA. The CDR3 loop reads CSVEAGWGGGLFF. DNA for the CDR3: TGCAGCGTTGAGGCAGGATGGGGAGGAGGGCTGTTTTTT.

The chain links TRBV7-2 to TRBJ2-1; no clear D gene. The germline V gene has CDR1 SGHTA and CDR2 FQGNSA. Trimming took 5 bases from V and 5 from J, leaving 16 bases between them. This CDR3 comprises 15 residues. The CDR3: CASSDRLGRHNEQFF. In DNA, the CDR3 is TGTGCCAGCAGCGACCGACTTGGCCGACACAATGAGCAGTTCTTC.

The chain couples TRBV29-1 to TRBJ1-1; D not certain. CDR1 and CDR2 from the germline V gene are SQVTM and ANQGSEA. The CDR3 covers 10 residues. Trimming pared 6 bases from V and 6 bases from J, leaving 8 bases between. CDR3 coding DNA: TGCAGCGTGCGTGCCCCTGAAGCTTTCTTT. This translates into CSVRAPEAFF.

The chain combines TRBV15 with TRBJ1-3; D may be TRBD1 (5 bases). The CDR3 runs 17 residues. Trimming took off 1 base at V and 0 bases at J, with 13 bases between the two ends. Germline CDR1 and CDR2: LNHNV and YYDKDF (reference sequence). The CDR3, as DNA: TGTGCCACCAGCAGAGGTAGCGGGACGGTCTCTGGAAACACCATATATTTT. Translated, it gives CATSRGSGTVSGNTIYF.

The sample holds a few counts of this clone. The gene calls are TRBV5-1 and TRBJ2-5; 8 nucleotides match TRBD2. The V segment lost 4 bases and the J segment 2 bases; nucleotides outside the gene matches: 7. The germline gives CDR1 SGHRS, CDR2 YFSETQ. The length of the CDR3 is 15 residues. The CDR3 reads CASSRGTRDQETQYF. CDR3 bases: TGCGCCAGCAGCCGCGGGACTAGGGATCAAGAGACCCAGTACTTC.